The rows below give T cell receptor beta chains drawn from one sample of a study of T cells in Graves' hyperthyroidism and ophthalmopathy. TCRdb reprocessed the multiplex PCR reads via MiXCR and lists one record per CDR3 protein. The repertoire holds approximately 430,000 distinct CDR3 sequences, with approximately 14% as singletons. Sample: blood. All receptors come from a man younger than 30 with Graves' ophthalmopathy. Each CDR3 is given with its conserved first and last residue. The order of the fields is D gene, CDR3 length, J gene, V gene, clone size, CDR3 protein, CDR3 DNA. D genes are given only for firm matches. Size tells how often a clone was seen (once, few, many) or the class of an expanded clone, and some rows leave it out.

D gene: .; CDR3 length: 15; J gene: TRBJ1-2; V gene: TRBV5-1; clone size: .; CDR3 protein: CASSSGPGSSYGYTF; CDR3 DNA: TGTGCCAGCAGCTCGGGTCCGGGTTCATCCTATGGCTACACCTTC
D gene: .; CDR3 length: 12; J gene: TRBJ1-2; V gene: TRBV12-3/TRBV12-4; clone size: many; CDR3 protein: CASSPQGHGYTF; CDR3 DNA: TGTGCCAGCAGTCCCCAGGGGCATGGCTACACCTTC
D gene: .; CDR3 length: 15; J gene: TRBJ2-1; V gene: TRBV30; clone size: .; CDR3 protein: CAWSVRWSSYNEQFF; CDR3 DNA: TGTGCCTGGAGTGTAAGGTGGAGCTCCTACAATGAGCAGTTCTTC
D gene: .; CDR3 length: 14; J gene: TRBJ2-7; V gene: TRBV5-1; clone size: many; CDR3 protein: CASSLRGRDHEQYF; CDR3 DNA: TGCGCCAGCAGCTTGAGGGGCAGGGATCACGAGCAGTACTTC
D gene: TRBD1; CDR3 length: 15; J gene: TRBJ2-7; V gene: TRBV30; clone size: many; CDR3 protein: CAWGGGTGGLYEQYF; CDR3 DNA: TGTGCCTGGGGTGGCGGGACAGGGGGCTTGTACGAGCAGTACTTC
D gene: TRBD1; CDR3 length: 16; J gene: TRBJ1-5; V gene: TRBV2; clone size: many; CDR3 protein: CASRDRDSLLNQPQHF; CDR3 DNA: TGTGCCAGCAGGGACCGGGACAGTCTATTAAATCAGCCCCAGCATTTT
D gene: .; CDR3 length: 16; J gene: TRBJ2-1; V gene: TRBV9; clone size: many; CDR3 protein: CASSVEETVPYNEQFF; CDR3 DNA: TGTGCCAGCAGCGTAGAGGAGACAGTACCCTACAATGAGCAGTTCTTC
D gene: .; CDR3 length: 12; J gene: TRBJ2-5; V gene: TRBV29-1; clone size: .; CDR3 protein: CSAGRLPETQYF; CDR3 DNA: TGCAGCGCTGGGCGATTGCCGGAGACCCAGTACTTC
D gene: .; CDR3 length: 14; J gene: TRBJ2-7; V gene: TRBV3-1; clone size: many; CDR3 protein: CASSTGGGSYEQYF; CDR3 DNA: TGTGCCAGCAGCACGGGTGGGGGTTCCTACGAGCAGTACTTC
D gene: .; CDR3 length: 14; J gene: TRBJ2-7; V gene: TRBV19; clone size: .; CDR3 protein: CASQPGDTSYEQYF; CDR3 DNA: TGTGCCAGTCAACCGGGAGATACCTCCTACGAGCAGTACTTC
D gene: .; CDR3 length: 14; J gene: TRBJ2-7; V gene: TRBV5-1; clone size: many; CDR3 protein: CASSLNLGAAEQYF; CDR3 DNA: TGCGCCAGCAGCTTGAATCTAGGGGCGGCCGAGCAGTACTTC
D gene: .; CDR3 length: 15; J gene: TRBJ1-1; V gene: TRBV7-3; clone size: .; CDR3 protein: CASSLSAGANTEAFF; CDR3 DNA: TGTGCCAGCAGCTTATCGGCAGGGGCAAACACTGAAGCTTTCTTT
D gene: TRBD1; CDR3 length: 15; J gene: TRBJ1-2; V gene: TRBV9; clone size: .; CDR3 protein: CASSEIPGQGPGYTF; CDR3 DNA: TGTGCCAGCAGCGAAATACCGGGACAGGGTCCTGGCTACACCTTC
D gene: TRBD2; CDR3 length: 16; J gene: TRBJ2-1; V gene: TRBV20-1; clone size: many; CDR3 protein: CSASTSGSSRFNEQFF; CDR3 DNA: TGCAGTGCCAGTACTAGCGGGAGTTCAAGATTCAATGAGCAGTTCTTC
D gene: .; CDR3 length: 13; J gene: TRBJ2-6; V gene: TRBV6-1; clone size: many; CDR3 protein: CASTPGGANVLTF; CDR3 DNA: TGTGCCAGCACGCCAGGTGGGGCCAACGTCCTGACTTTC